The T cell receptor beta chain described here comes from a study of cytomegalovirus exposure and HLA in healthy donors. This CDR3 is 14 amino acids long. The ends were cut back, 3 bases at V and 4 bases at J, with 11 bases in the middle. The germline CDR1 and CDR2 sequences are SGHTA and FQGNSA. The PCR had 60 Vbeta and 13 Jbeta primers. Clones were sequenced by immunoSEQ multiplex PCR, and TCRdb holds only the in-frame ones, with some missing. Of some 120,000 clones detected, about four fifths appear once; the ten largest clones hold 1.5% to 2.5%. Sequenced input: PBMCs. The chain carries TRBV7-2 and TRBJ2-3, with D possibly matching TRBD2 (6 bases). The sequence came from a man between 18 and 35 years old in good health and CMV-seronegative. The DNA for the CDR3 is TGTGCCAGCAGCTTGGCGGGGTTTTCAGATACGCAGTATTTT. Protein: CASSLAGFSDTQYF.